The present TCR beta chain was sequenced within a study of control samples from healthy donors and cancer patients. Method: immunoSEQ multiplex PCR; TCRdb's copy keeps in-frame clones and lacks some. The table shows around 22,000 clones, with roughly 80% occurring only once. V was pared by 5 bases and J by 7 bases, with 9 bases between. CDR3 length: 11 residues. CDR1 is SGHTA and CDR2 is FQGNSA in the germline V gene. The chain joins TRBV7-2 to TRBJ2-7; D gene uncertain. The origin of this receptor is a man aged 60-69 years with head and neck cancer. The specimen sequenced was PBMCs. Here the CDR3 DNA reads TGTGCCAGCAGCCGCCTGGGGGAGCAGTACTTC. Its protein is CASSRLGEQYF.